This T cell receptor beta chain was sequenced for a study of neurological immune-mediated disorders. This clonotype was recorded at least ten times. Its specificity is unknown. Trimming shortened V by 0 bases and J by 1 base, and 13 bases separated the two germline ends. CDR1 and CDR2 from the germline V gene are SGDLS and YYNGEE. The CDR3 loop spans 16 amino acids. The cDNA came from 5'RACE, which used 10-nucleotide random UMIs. TCRdb redid the calling of the 5' RACE reads with MiXCR, one entry per CDR3 protein. The table records tens of thousands of distinct CDR3 sequences, more than 4% of them present only once. Findings and caveats of the study: A possible signature appeared as one related-CDR3 cluster, in which phylogenetic grouping placed the repertoires of 18 of 34 multiple sclerosis patients. Multiple sclerosis, the disease with the least TCR clonal expansion, fell below healthy controls, whereas HTLV-1-associated myelopathy showed the most. Private repertoires in all groups were suggested by the finding that expanded clones across subjects shared no CDR3 amino acid sequences.

V is TRBV9 and J is TRBJ1-1; D ambiguous. Input material: PBMCs. The TCR sequence derives from a man in his fifties with multiple sclerosis. For the CDR3, the DNA is TGTGCCAGCAGCGTAGCAGCAGGACGGCAGAACACTGAAGCTTTCTTT. Its protein is CASSVAAGRQNTEAFF.